A single sample is the source of the 29 T cell receptor beta chains below, sequenced in a study of T-cell reconstitution after alpha-beta-depleted transplantation in children. Unique molecular identifiers were incorporated into the prepared TCRbeta library. From the PCR reads, TCRdb called clonotypes with MiXCR, one entry per CDR3 protein. The sample shows around 420,000 distinct CDR3 sequences, 16% of them seen only once. Sequenced material: PBMCs, mostly from graft donor cells, taken 360 days after TCRalphabeta/CD19-depleted stem cell transplant. These receptors originate from a boy in the first two years of life who had a stem cell transplant for Wiskott-Aldrich syndrome, so the T cells may come from the graft donor.

The chain joins TRBV20-1 to TRBJ2-2; D is unresolved. The V gene lost 3 bases and the J gene lost 6 bases, with 14 bases spanning the gap. The CDR3 totals 14 residues. The germline CDR1 and CDR2 sequences are DFQATT and SNEGSKA (reference sequence). The chain's CDR3 is CSARAIRDSGELFF. The CDR3, as DNA: TGCAGTGCTAGGGCTATCAGAGATTCCGGGGAGCTGTTTTTT.

V and J are TRBV7-2 and TRBJ2-5, with D hard to call. CDR1 SGHTA and CDR2 FQGNSA come from the germline V gene. CDR3 length: 12 amino acids. With 3 bases removed from V and 5 bases from J, the gap between germline ends came to 7 bases. The CDR3 sequence: CASSFRRETQYF. The CDR3 nucleotides read TGTGCCAGCAGCTTTCGTAGGGAGACCCAGTACTTC.

V gene TRBV20-1 combines with J gene TRBJ2-7; maybe TRBD2 (6 bases). Germline assignment: CDR1 DFQATT and CDR2 SNEGSKA (reference sequence). The V end lost 4 bases, the J end lost 2 bases, and 15 bases lay between the germline ends. CDR3 length equals 14 residues. CDR3: CSAIPGLLPYEQYF. The CDR3 DNA reads TGCAGTGCTATACCGGGACTGTTACCCTACGAGCAGTACTTC.

Ten or more counts support this clonotype. The CDR3 loop is CSVGQGQETQYF. The DNA of the CDR3 is TGCAGCGTCGGACAGGGACAAGAGACCCAGTACTTC. This chain links TRBV29-1 with TRBJ2-5; 8 positions match TRBD1. The germline V gene has CDR1 SQVTM and CDR2 ANQGSEA. The V segment lost 6 bases and the J segment 2 bases; nucleotides outside the gene matches: 2. This CDR3 contains 12 residues.

This clonotype was counted at least ten times. The chain employs TRBV7-8 and TRBJ2-1, with 10 positions matching TRBD1. The CDR3 length is 16 residues. CDR1 is SGHVS, CDR2 FQNEAQ, per germline. Losses at the gene ends were 5 bases for V and 9 bases for J; bases not matched to a gene: 13. The CDR3: CASSRYPGQGRIEQFF. The CDR3 DNA is TGTGCCAGCAGCCGGTATCCGGGACAGGGGCGTATTGAGCAGTTCTTC.

The V and J genes are TRBV19 and TRBJ2-1; 7 positions agree with TRBD2. The CDR3 sequence is 15 residues long. Germline values: CDR1 LNHDA, CDR2 SQIVND (reference sequence). V lost 10 bases to trimming and J lost 1 base; unmatched junction nucleotides: 10. This CDR3 reads CATSPSGASYNEQFF. In DNA form, the CDR3 reads TGTGCCACCTCCCCCAGCGGGGCATCCTACAATGAGCAGTTCTTC.

This clonotype was counted only a few times. The rearrangement joins TRBV18 to TRBJ2-7; tentative D call: TRBD1 (5 bases). CDR1 KGHSH and CDR2 LQKENI come from the germline V gene. The CDR3 is made up of 14 amino acids. V was trimmed by 3 bases and J by 4 bases, leaving 13 bases between them. The CDR3 DNA sequence: TGTGCCAGCTCACCCAGGGCCGATTCTTACGAGCAGTACTTC. Its protein is CASSPRADSYEQYF.

The chain is built from TRBV24-1 and TRBJ2-3; D is perhaps TRBD2 (5 bases). The CDR3 covers 14 residues. The V end was cut by 0 bases, the J end by 4 bases, with 7 bases between. The germline gives CDR1 KGHDR, CDR2 SFDVKD. The CDR3 reads CATSDLFGADTQYF. The CDR3, as DNA: TGTGCCACCAGTGATTTGTTCGGGGCAGATACGCAGTATTTT.

V gene TRBV12-3 or TRBV12-4 combines with J gene TRBJ2-1; D unclear. This CDR3 region has 14 residues. Trimming pared 8 bases from V and 0 bases from J, leaving 11 bases between. The CDR3 nucleotides read TGTGCCAGCGCTTCTCTGAGCTCCTACAATGAGCAGTTCTTC. Translating it yields CASASLSSYNEQFF.

V usage is TRBV20-1 and J usage is TRBJ2-5, with TRBD2 matching 8 bases. Germline V lookup: CDR1 DFQATT, CDR2 SNEGSKA (reference sequence). The CDR3 runs to 17 residues. J was trimmed by 2 bases and V by 5 bases; bases with no gene match: 16. In DNA, the CDR3 is TGCAGTGCTCCCTCGCTCCCACGGACTAGCTATCAAGAGACCCAGTACTTC. It translates to CSAPSLPRTSYQETQYF.

V usage is TRBV11-2 and J usage is TRBJ2-2; no clear D gene. There are 13 residues in the CDR3. The V end lost 6 bases, the J end lost 7 bases, and 12 bases lay between the germline ends. Germline V gives CDR1 SGHAT, CDR2 FQNNGV. This chain's CDR3 is CASSPQAYGELFF. The CDR3 DNA sequence: TGTGCCAGCAGTCCTCAGGCCTACGGGGAGCTGTTTTTT.

This clonotype was recorded a few times. The V and J genes are TRBV29-1 and TRBJ2-5, with 7 bases identical to TRBD2. The germline V gene has CDR1 SQVTM and CDR2 ANQGSEA. V lost 3 bases, J lost 2 bases, and 3 bases stayed unmatched. The CDR3 runs to 13 residues. The CDR3: CSVEGGGQETQYF. The DNA for the CDR3 is TGCAGCGTTGAGGGGGGGGGACAAGAGACCCAGTACTTC. The whole variable domain, remainder taken from reference TRBV29-1 and TRBJ2-5, is SAVISQKPSRDICQRGTSLTIQCQVDSQVTMMFWYRQQPGQSLTLIATANQGSEATYESGFVIDKFPISRPNLTFSTLTVSNMSPEDSSIYLCSVEGGGQETQYFGPGTRLLVL.

This sequence joins TRBV25-1 and TRBJ2-3; D is unclear. Germline assignment: CDR1 MGHDK and CDR2 SYGVNS. V dropped 0 bases and J dropped 2 bases, with 0 bases sitting between them. This CDR3 region has 12 residues. The DNA for the CDR3 is TGTGCCAGCAGTGAATACACAGATACGCAGTATTTT. Its translation: CASSEYTDTQYF.

This clonotype was seen only a few times. The rearrangement uses TRBV4-1 and TRBJ2-1; TRBD1 matches 8 bases. With V trimmed by 0 bases and J by 1 base, 8 bases remained unmatched. CDR3 length: 18 amino acids. Per the germline V gene, CDR1 is MGHRA and CDR2 is YSYEKL. The CDR3 DNA is TGCGCCAGCAGCCAAGATTCAGGGGGCATCTCTTCCTACAATGAGCAGTTCTTC. Protein product: CASSQDSGGISSYNEQFF.

This clonotype has just a few counts. The gene calls are TRBV7-2 and TRBJ2-1; D gene ambiguous. CDR1 is SGHTA and CDR2 is FQGNSA in the germline V gene. V lost 0 bases and J 4 bases, leaving 10 bases between the germline ends. This CDR3 comprises 15 residues. This CDR3 is CASSLAPLFYNEQFF. The CDR3 coding sequence is TGTGCCAGCAGCTTAGCCCCGTTGTTTTACAATGAGCAGTTCTTC.

This clonotype was counted a few times. The gene calls are TRBV12-3 or TRBV12-4 and TRBJ2-7, with D uncertain. The CDR3 contains 14 residues. Trimming stripped 1 base from V and 1 base from J, with 8 bases between. Here the CDR3 DNA reads TGTGCCAGCAGTTTAGGACTGACATCCTACGAGCAGTACTTC. Protein: CASSLGLTSYEQYF.

This chain connects TRBV5-1 to TRBJ2-5; 7 positions match TRBD2. Germline V gene sequence: CDR1 SGHRS, CDR2 YFSETQ. V trimming: 1 base; J trimming: 1 base; junction bases outside the gene matches: 1. This CDR3 comprises 14 residues. This CDR3 reads CASSLWEGQETQYF. As DNA, the CDR3 is TGCGCCAGCAGCTTGTGGGAGGGCCAAGAGACCCAGTACTTC. Based on the CDR3 plus reference TRBV5-1 and TRBJ2-5, the full variable domain is KAGVTQTPRYLIKTRGQQVTLSCSPISGHRSVSWYQQTPGQGLQFLFEYFSETQRNKGNFPGRFSGRQFSNSRSEMNVSTLELGDSALYLCASSLWEGQETQYFGPGTRLLVL.

In its sample, this clonotype was seen a few times. The chain joins TRBV5-1 to TRBJ2-5; no clear D. The CDR3 length is 14 residues. CDR1 is SGHRS, CDR2 YFSETQ, per germline. V lost 4 bases and J 0 bases, leaving 10 bases between the germline ends. The CDR3 DNA reads as TGCGCCAGCAGCGCCGAACCGTACCAAGAGACCCAGTACTTC. Residues: CASSAEPYQETQYF.

This clonotype was observed at least ten times. The genes are TRBV4-1 and TRBJ2-7, with D possibly matching TRBD2 (6 bases). The germline gives CDR1 MGHRA, CDR2 YSYEKL. This CDR3 spans 15 amino acids. Trimming shortened V by 2 bases and J by 7 bases, and 18 bases separated the two germline ends. CDR3 protein: CASSQSQGGWREQYF. In nucleotides, the CDR3 is TGCGCCAGCAGCCAAAGTCAGGGAGGATGGAGGGAGCAGTACTTC.

This chain joins TRBV15 and TRBJ2-2; D not resolved. V lost 10 bases, J lost 9 bases, and 18 bases lay in between. The CDR3 extends over 13 amino acids. CDR1 is LNHNV and CDR2 is YYDKDF in the germline V gene (reference sequence). CDR3 bases: TGTGCCATGAGCTCCGGGCTGCTCTGGGAGCTGTTTTTT. It translates to CAMSSGLLWELFF.

The genes are TRBV18 and TRBJ2-1; 7 nucleotides agree with TRBD1. V was pared by 4 bases and J by 5 bases, with 5 bases of the junction left unmatched. The CDR3 is 14 residues long. Germline V lookup: CDR1 KGHSH, CDR2 LQKENI. The CDR3 loop reads CASSLRDRHNEQFF. The CDR3 nucleotides are TGTGCCAGCTCACTCCGGGACAGACACAATGAGCAGTTCTTC. The full variable domain, rest sourced from reference TRBV18 and TRBJ2-1, is NAGVMQNPRHLVRRRGQEARLRCSPMKGHSHVYWYRQLPEEGLKFMVYLQKENIIDESGMPKERFSAEFPKEGPSILRIQQVVRGDSAAYFCASSLRDRHNEQFFGPGTRLTVL.

This clonotype was picked up a small number of times. The V gene is TRBV5-1, the J gene TRBJ2-5; 9 nucleotides agree with TRBD2. The CDR3 has 15 residues. The V and J ends lost 2 bases and 5 bases, in that order; junction bases with no gene match: 7. The V gene's germline CDR1 is SGHRS and CDR2 YFSETQ. DNA for the CDR3: TGCGCCAGCAGCTTTTGGTCGAGCGGGGGGGAGACCCAGTACTTC. It is translated as CASSFWSSGGETQYF. Full variable domain (missing parts from reference TRBV5-1 and TRBJ2-5): KAGVTQTPRYLIKTRGQQVTLSCSPISGHRSVSWYQQTPGQGLQFLFEYFSETQRNKGNFPGRFSGRQFSNSRSEMNVSTLELGDSALYLCASSFWSSGGETQYFGPGTRLLVL.

The chain employs TRBV11-2 and TRBJ2-3; 8 nucleotides align to TRBD2. The V segment lost 1 base and the J segment 3 bases; nucleotides outside the gene matches: 9. CDR3 length: 17 residues. The germline gives CDR1 SGHAT, CDR2 FQNNGV. The DNA of the CDR3 is TGTGCCAGCAGCTTAGGATCTACACTAGCGGAAACAGATACGCAGTATTTT. Residues: CASSLGSTLAETDTQYF.

This clonotype was detected a few times. The V gene is TRBV7-2, the J gene TRBJ2-1, with D unclear. Germline loops: CDR1 SGHTA, CDR2 FQGNSA. The CDR3 totals 13 residues. The V and J ends lost 2 bases and 10 bases respectively, with 12 bases between them. CDR3 protein: CASSLKRGSEQFF. The DNA of the CDR3 is TGTGCCAGCAGCTTAAAACGAGGTAGCGAGCAGTTCTTC.

The V gene is TRBV12-3 or TRBV12-4, the J gene TRBJ2-1, with D perhaps TRBD1 or TRBD2 (6 bases each). V gave up 3 bases and J gave up 2 bases, with 11 bases separating them. The CDR3 sequence is 15 residues long. The CDR3: CASSFAGGTYNEQFF. The CDR3 DNA reads as TGTGCCAGCAGTTTCGCCGGGGGCACCTACAATGAGCAGTTCTTC.

This clonotype has only a few counts. This rearrangement joins TRBV18 to TRBJ2-1; 9 bases are a match to TRBD2. The CDR3 loop spans 15 amino acids. V trimming: 4 bases; J trimming: 4 bases; junction bases outside the gene matches: 5. Germline lookup yields CDR1 KGHSH and CDR2 LQKENI. CDR3 nucleotides: TGTGCCAGCTCACGCCAGGGACTAGCATACAATGAGCAGTTCTTC. This codes for CASSRQGLAYNEQFF.

In this sample, this clonotype turned up a few times. The chain employs TRBV5-1 and TRBJ2-1; 14 nucleotides agree with TRBD2. Trimming removed 4 bases from V and 3 bases from J; junction bases left unmatched: 6. Germline values: CDR1 SGHRS, CDR2 YFSETQ. The CDR3 has 17 residues. The DNA of the CDR3 is TGCGCCAGCAGCCCGGGACTAGCGGGGGAGATCTACAATGAGCAGTTCTTC. Protein sequence: CASSPGLAGEIYNEQFF.

This clonotype was counted between two and nine times. This sequence joins TRBV30 and TRBJ1-4; D is undetermined. Germline loops: CDR1 GTSNPN, CDR2 SVGIG (reference sequence). This CDR3 contains 14 residues. V lost 3 bases to trimming and J lost 8 bases, with 16 bases between them. The CDR3 loop is CAWSPRLVDEKLFF. The CDR3 DNA reads as TGTGCCTGGAGCCCCCGGTTGGTGGACGAAAAACTGTTTTTT.

This chain uses TRBV19 with TRBJ1-2; 7 nucleotides align to TRBD1. The CDR3 is 12 amino acids. V gave up 5 bases and J gave up 10 bases; unmatched junction bases: 7. Germline V CDR1 and CDR2: LNHDA, SQIVND (reference sequence). The CDR3 spells CASSRSGQTYTF. The CDR3 nucleotides are TGTGCCAGTAGTCGCTCGGGACAGACCTACACCTTC.